In its sample, the clone carrying this T cell receptor (beta chain) was seen many times. Its specificity is unknown. A junction boundary mismatches the germline segment, possibly from a read error. This entry belongs to a study of T cells after yellow fever vaccination. Study at large: Preparing low-cell-number fractions relied on SMART-Seq v4 Ultra Low Input. The study, taken as a whole, reports: Abundant contaminating clonotypes from the bulk population could appear in FACS-sorted repertoires.

CDR1 and CDR2 from the germline V gene are LNHDA and SQIVND (reference sequence). The CDR3 has 13 residues. Production of TCR cDNA was by 5'RACE template switching, which also added a universal primer site and UMIs. One entry per CDR3 protein, called by TCRdb with MiXCR from the 5' RACE reads. The table lists around 140,000 distinct CDR3 sequences, about 8% of them singletons. The chain combines TRBV19 with TRBJ1-5; D is unclear. Source: CD4+ T cells sorted from PBMCs, taken 5 days after the yellow fever booster vaccination. The clonotype comes from a man aged 25-45 years who received the YFV17D yellow fever vaccine. The CDR3 sequence: CASSIDWRQPQHF. The CDR3 nucleotides read TGTGCCAGTAGCATAGACTGGCGTCAGCCCCAGCATTTT.